These 20 T cell receptor beta chains originate from one sample sequenced in a study of T cell clonality in common variable immunodeficiency. Study findings and constraints: Common variable immunodeficiency TCR beta sequences reportedly had fewer deletions and N-nucleotide insertions.

The data were produced by immunoSEQ multiplex PCR, yet TCRdb's version contains in-frame clones alone and is incomplete. This sample comprises over 11,000 clones, none seen once only. Which antigens these TCRs recognize remains unknown. Sequencing used peripheral blood mononuclear cells. The receptors come from a human donor with common variable immunodeficiency.

This clone showed up just a few times. Read data end 3 residues before the CDR3 end; the end is taken from the germline J gene. This chain connects TRBV19 to TRBJ2-1; 11 bases map to TRBD2. Germline CDR1 and CDR2: LNHDA and SQIVND (reference sequence). The trim removed 5 bases at V and 2 bases at J, leaving 2 bases unmatched. This CDR3 has 15 residues. CDR3 DNA (partial): TGTGCCAGTAGTGATAGCGGGGGGGCCTACAATGAG. Its protein is CASSDSGGAYNE. The complete CDR3 sequence is CASSDSGGAYNEQFF.

This clone was seen a handful of times. The read ends 3 residues before the CDR3 terminus; that terminus is restored from the germline J gene. This chain connects TRBV7-2 to TRBJ2-1, with 8 bases aligning to TRBD1. The CDR3 has 15 residues. The J segment lost 2 bases and the V segment lost 7 bases, leaving 7 bases of the junction unmatched. Germline-derived CDR1 and CDR2 are SGHTA and FQGNSA. The part of the CDR3 DNA that was read is TGTGCCAGCAACGGACAGGGTCTAGCCTACAATGAG. Its translation: CASNGQGLAYNE. The full CDR3 sequence reads CASNGQGLAYNEQFF. Variable domain in full (rest from reference TRBV7-2 and TRBJ2-1): GAGVSQSPSNKVTEKGKDVELRCDPISGHTALYWYRQSLGQGLEFLIYFQGNSAPDKSGLPSDRFSAERTGGSVSTLTIQRTQQEDSAVYLCASNGQGLAYNEQFFGPGTRLTVL.

For this clone: The CDR3 goes on 3 residues after the read ends, and that part is filled in from the germline J gene. This rearrangement joins TRBV7-2 to TRBJ2-1, with D possibly being TRBD2 (6 bases). V lost 3 bases to trimming and J lost 5 bases, with 11 bases between them. Germline lookup yields CDR1 SGHTA and CDR2 FQGNSA. This CDR3 is built from 14 residues. The CDR3 sequence is CASSFYGTHNEQFF. The DNA read from the CDR3 is TGTGCCAGCAGCTTTTATGGGACTCACAATGAG.

In the case of this clone: Read coverage stops 3 residues before the CDR3 terminus; the germline J gene supplies the remainder. The V gene is TRBV6-2 or TRBV6-3, the J gene TRBJ2-7; TRBD1 is a possible D gene (6 bases). Germline CDR1 is MNHEY and CDR2 is SVGEGT. The CDR3 totals 15 residues. Trimming took 6 bases from V and 2 from J, leaving 17 bases between them. The CDR3 DNA, read in part, is TGTGCCAGCAGCCCAACACAGGGTACCCCCTACGAG. This sequence encodes CASSPTQGTPYE. The whole CDR3 reads CASSPTQGTPYEQYF.

On this clone: The read terminates 3 residues ahead of where the CDR3 ends, so the germline J gene completes it. The chain recombines TRBV7-9 with TRBJ2-5; perhaps TRBD1 as D (6 bases). Trimming cost V 5 bases and J 5 bases, with 15 bases left between them. The CDR3 contains 14 residues. Germline assignment: CDR1 SEHNR and CDR2 FQNEAQ (reference sequence). Partial CDR3 DNA: TGTGCCAGCAGCGTAACAGGGCGGGTTGAGACC. It yields the protein CASSVTGRVET. The CDR3 reads in full as CASSVTGRVETQYF.

The table lists this clone with a few counts. From the germline J gene comes the end of the CDR3, since the read stops 3 residues before it. J is TRBJ1-5 and V is TRBV19, with TRBD1 matching 11 bases. Looked up from germline, CDR1 is LNHDA and CDR2 is SQIVND (reference sequence). V lost 10 bases and J lost 6; bases outside the gene matches: 5. The CDR3 contains 13 residues. The sequenced part of the CDR3 DNA is TGTGCCACCCGGGGACAGGGGGGTCAGCCC. Protein sequence: CATRGQGGQP. The whole CDR3 protein is CATRGQGGQPQHF.

Comment on this clone: The read comes to an end 3 residues before the CDR3 does, leaving the germline J gene to fill in the end. The rearrangement joins TRBV7-2 to TRBJ2-7; D may be TRBD1 (5 bases). V was shortened by 0 bases and J by 6 bases, with 9 bases between the two germline ends. CDR1 is SGHTA and CDR2 is FQGNSA in the germline V gene. CDR3 length: 13 amino acids. Here the CDR3 reads CASSLARQGEQYF. The sequenced part of the CDR3 DNA is TGTGCCAGCAGCTTAGCCCGGCAGGGCGAG.

In the case of this clone: One end of the junction fails to match germline, which may point to a read error. The read ends 3 residues early relative to the CDR3; the germline J gene fills the gap. This chain uses TRBV2 with TRBJ2-5; TRBD1 is a possible D gene (6 bases). Germline CDR1 is SNHLY and CDR2 is FYNNEI. The CDR3 consists of 15 residues. The part of the CDR3 DNA that was read is TGTGCCAGCAGGGAAGGGGACATCCAGTGGGAGACC. It yields the protein CASREGDIQWET. The entire CDR3 protein reads CASREGDIQWETQYF. The whole variable domain, filled in from reference TRBV2 and TRBJ2-5, reads EPEVTQTPSHQVTQMGQEVILRCVPISNHLYFYWYRQILGQKVEFLVSFYNNEISEKSEIFDDQFSVERPDGSNFTLKIRSTKLEDSAMYFCASREGDIQWETQYFGPGTRLLVL.

This clone was found a few times. The CDR3 is cut off 3 residues early in the read; its end comes from the germline J gene. The rearrangement uses TRBV19 and TRBJ2-5; D perhaps matches TRBD2 (6 bases). V was shortened by 3 bases and J by 7 bases, with 21 bases between the two germline ends. This CDR3 comprises 16 residues. Germline lookup yields CDR1 LNHDA and CDR2 SQIVND (reference sequence). The sequenced CDR3 bases are TGTGCCAGTAGTATGGAGGGACGGGGGATGCTGGGGACC. As protein: CASSMEGRGMLGT. The full CDR3 protein is CASSMEGRGMLGTQYF.

To note about this clone: The read stops 3 residues short of the end of the CDR3; the missing end is completed from the germline J gene. V and J are TRBV19 and TRBJ2-1; TRBD1 is a possible D gene (7 bases). V was shortened by 6 bases and J by 3 bases, with 21 bases between the two germline ends. In germline, CDR1 is LNHDA, CDR2 SQIVND (reference sequence). This CDR3 is built from 17 residues. The DNA read from the CDR3 is TGTGCCAGTAGCCATGGGGCAGGGGGGCCTTTCTACAATGAG. Its protein product is CASSHGAGGPFYNE. In full, the CDR3 is CASSHGAGGPFYNEQFF.

To note about this clone: The CDR3 end lies 3 residues beyond the end of the read and is filled in from the germline J gene. V is TRBV7-6 and J is TRBJ2-1, with a weak D call TRBD1 (6 bases). Trimming removed 3 bases from V and 6 bases from J, with 21 bases in between. The germline gives CDR1 SGHVS, CDR2 FNYEAQ. This CDR3 region has 17 residues. CDR3 in amino acids: CASSFSPGQEASNEQFF. Incomplete CDR3 DNA: TGTGCCAGCAGCTTCTCCCCGGGACAAGAGGCATCCAATGAG. Based on the CDR3 plus reference TRBV7-6 and TRBJ2-1, the full variable domain is GAGVSQSPRYKVTKRGQDVALRCDPISGHVSLYWYRQALGQGPEFLTYFNYEAQQDKSGLPNDRFSAERPEGSISTLTIQRTEQRDSAMYRCASSFSPGQEASNEQFFGPGTRLTVL.

For this clone: The read ends 3 residues before the CDR3 terminus; that terminus is restored from the germline J gene. The chain joins TRBV19 to TRBJ1-2; TRBD1 might be the D (5 bases). Germline lookup yields CDR1 LNHDA and CDR2 SQIVND (reference sequence). The CDR3 has 13 residues. Trimming took 3 bases from V and 2 from J, leaving 7 bases between them. The chain's CDR3 is CASSIPGNYGYTF. The DNA read from the CDR3 is TGTGCCAGTAGTATTCCAGGGAACTATGGC.

A remark on this clone: The observed sequence ends 3 residues before the CDR3 terminus, with the missing tail filled in from the germline J gene. V gene TRBV18 combines with J gene TRBJ1-1, with TRBD1 matching 10 bases. Unmatched junction bases numbered 18, after V lost 3 bases and J lost 2 bases. The length of the CDR3 is 20 residues. Germline CDR1 and CDR2: KGHSH and LQKENI. Incomplete CDR3 DNA: TGTGCCAGCTCACCTCCAAACCGGGGACAGGGGAGGGGTCCAAACACTGAA. Translated: CASSPPNRGQGRGPNTE. The full CDR3 is CASSPPNRGQGRGPNTEAFF.

This clone was detected only a few times. The sequenced fragment ends 3 residues before the CDR3 boundary, so the rest is inferred from the germline J gene. The chain has TRBV13 and TRBJ2-3; no definite D call. The germline V and J ends were trimmed by 0 bases and 2 bases, with 3 bases remaining between them. In germline, CDR1 is PRHDT, CDR2 FYEKMQ (reference sequence). The CDR3 runs to 13 residues. The CDR3 DNA, read in part, is TGTGCCAGCAGCTTAGGCTACACAGATACG. Amino acids: CASSLGYTDT. The full CDR3 protein is CASSLGYTDTQYF.

This clone appeared many times. The read ends 3 residues before the CDR3 terminus; that terminus is restored from the germline J gene. Other DNA sequences in this sample translate to the same CDR3. The chain couples TRBV19 to TRBJ1-1, with 7 positions matching TRBD1. The germline V gene encodes CDR1 LNHDA and CDR2 SQIVND (reference sequence). The CDR3 sequence is 14 residues long. The V gene end was trimmed by 5 bases and the J gene end by 2 bases; junction bases not matched to a gene: 5. This chain's CDR3 is CASSLNRGNTEAFF. Incomplete CDR3 DNA: TGTGCCAGTAGTCTTAACAGGGGAAACACTGAA.

The sample holds a few counts of this clone. The read ends 3 residues early relative to the CDR3; the germline J gene fills the gap. The chain has TRBV5-1 and TRBJ2-3; D gene uncertain. Germline V gene data show CDR1 as SGHRS and CDR2 as YFSETQ. The V and J ends lost 0 bases and 6 bases respectively, with 14 bases between them. CDR3 length: 15 amino acids. The CDR3 DNA, read in part, is TGCGCCAGCAGCTTGGTCTCTAGACCCCCTGATACG. Translation: CASSLVSRPPDT. The full CDR3 protein reads CASSLVSRPPDTQYF.

In its sample, this clone was seen a few times. The read ends 3 residues before the CDR3 terminus; that terminus is restored from the germline J gene. The rearrangement uses TRBV7-8 and TRBJ1-1; 10 bases line up with TRBD1. This CDR3 is built from 14 residues. Germline V lookup: CDR1 SGHVS, CDR2 FQNEAQ. The V and J ends lost 5 bases and 7 bases, in that order; junction bases with no gene match: 7. The DNA read from the CDR3 is TGTGCCAGCAGCCTTAAGACAGGGGGCTTTGAA. This codes for CASSLKTGGFE. Given in full, the CDR3 is CASSLKTGGFEAFF.

This clone showed up just a few times. The read finishes 3 residues shy of the CDR3 end, and the germline J gene is used to complete it. The rearrangement uses TRBV18 and TRBJ1-5; weak D call: TRBD1 (5 bases). Trimming shortened V by 8 bases and J by 0 bases, and 11 bases separated the two germline ends. The CDR3 covers 14 residues. Germline CDR1 is KGHSH and CDR2 is LQKENI. The covered CDR3 bases are TGTGCCAGCCGAGCAGGGTTTAGCAATCAGCCC. This translates into CASRAGFSNQP. The CDR3, in full, reads CASRAGFSNQPQHF.

In its sample, this clone was seen a few times. The CDR3 end falls 3 residues outside the read, so it is completed with the germline J gene. The chain carries TRBV18 and TRBJ2-7; D gene uncertain. Germline lookup yields CDR1 KGHSH and CDR2 LQKENI. V was shortened by 3 bases and J by 0 bases, with 6 bases between the two germline ends. The CDR3 spans 13 residues. CDR3 sequence: CASSPAGSYEQYF. The sequenced part of the CDR3 DNA is TGTGCCAGCTCACCCGCAGGCTCCTACGAG.

In this sample, this clone is medium-sized. Read coverage stops 3 residues before the CDR3 terminus; the germline J gene supplies the remainder. The chain is built from TRBV5-1 and TRBJ2-3, with D perhaps matching TRBD1 (7 bases). CDR3 size: 15 residues. Deletions cut 4 bases from V and 3 bases from J, with 15 bases between. Germline CDR1 SGHRS, CDR2 YFSETQ. CDR3: CASSAPTGTTDTQYF. The sequenced part of the CDR3 DNA is TGCGCCAGCAGCGCGCCGACAGGGACTACAGATACG.